This passage covers 5 T cell receptor beta chains from one sample sequenced in a study of CD8+ T cells in alopecia areata listed by TCRdb under 2018. The library was obtained by the immunoSEQ multiplex PCR assay. RNA was extracted from all samples and reverse transcribed into cDNA as template for TCR sequencing. The immuneACCESS repertoire file appears here via TCRdb, limited to in-frame rearrangements. These files lack a portion of the clones; in checked studies, under half of the deficit traces to unresolved V genes, and the cause of the others is not known. The sample has under 200,000 clones on record, about three fifths of them singletons. Roughly 0.99% of the sample lies in the top ten. In the paper's terms, the time point label means: around 4 weeks on oral tofacitinib. The treatment or condition label here, explained by the study, means: oral pan-JAK inhibitor, 5-10 mg twice daily. Sequenced here: CD4+ T cells sorted from blood, sampled at week 4, from a patient treated with tofacitinib. The receptors were sampled from a human donor with alopecia areata.

The chain combines TRBV30 with TRBJ2-3, with a possible D match to TRBD1 (6 bases). The CDR3 sequence is 14 residues long. V was trimmed by 8 bases and J by 3 bases, leaving 18 bases between them. The germline gives CDR1 GTSNPN, CDR2 SVGIG (reference sequence). The CDR3 region is CAHFQGKGTDTQYF. The CDR3 DNA sequence: TGTGCCCACTTCCAGGGGAAAGGGACAGATACGCAGTATTTT.

The chain recombines TRBV2 with TRBJ1-2; 11 bases fit TRBD1. The length of the CDR3 is 17 residues. Germline V CDR1 and CDR2: SNHLY, FYNNEI. After removal of 1 base from V and 4 bases from J, the junction contained 8 bases not matched to a gene. As DNA, the CDR3 is TGTGCCAGCAGTGAAGGGGGACAGGGGGTGCGTGGCTATGGCTACACCTTC. Translating it yields CASSEGGQGVRGYGYTF.

The chain uses TRBV27 and TRBJ2-5, with 7 nucleotides matching TRBD1. The germline gives CDR1 MNHEY, CDR2 SMNVEV (reference sequence). CDR3 length equals 15 residues. The trim removed 3 bases at V and 1 base at J, leaving 5 bases unmatched. CDR3 residues: CASSFYYRGQETQYF. Written as DNA, the CDR3 is TGTGCCAGCAGTTTCTACTACAGGGGCCAAGAGACCCAGTACTTC.

V is TRBV14 and J is TRBJ1-1; no firm D call. The germline gives CDR1 SGHDN, CDR2 FVKESK. This CDR3 has 14 residues. Trimming took off 4 bases at V and 4 bases at J, with 13 bases between the two ends. The CDR3 coding sequence is TGTGCCAGCAGCCCTAACCTTAAGGGCACTGAAGCTTTCTTT. It is translated as CASSPNLKGTEAFF.

This chain links TRBV25-1 with TRBJ1-6; D is uncertain. The CDR3 runs 12 residues. Germline V gene lookup returns CDR1 MGHDK and CDR2 SYGVNS. V was pared by 8 bases and J by 7 bases, with 9 bases between. The CDR3 nucleotides are TGTGCCAGCTGCCGGGGAAATTCACCCCTCCACTTT. Translating it yields CASCRGNSPLHF. Based on the CDR3 plus reference TRBV25-1 and TRBJ1-6, the full variable domain is EADIYQTPRYLVIGTGKKITLECSQTMGHDKMYWYQQDPGMELHLIHYSYGVNSTEKGDLSSESTVSRIRTEHFPLTLESARPSHTSQYLCASCRGNSPLHFGNGTRLTVT.